The sequence of this T cell receptor beta chain was determined in a study of T-cell memory formation after mild COVID-19. Across the whole study: There were largely donor-specific TCR clusters. Whole-study results and caveats: Later expanders leaned toward CD4+, whereas clones contracting from day 15 to 85 were balanced CD4/CD8. Specificity for SARS-CoV-2 was not confirmed among the second-wave clones peaking on day 37. CD4+ contracting clones were mainly CM and EM; CD8+ ones, EMRA.

This clonotype was observed many times. Its target is not known. TCRdb recomputed calls from the 5' RACE reads with MiXCR, one row per CDR3 protein. The table records about 150,000 distinct CDR3 sequences, 6% to 7% of them present only once. Losses at the gene ends were 6 bases for V and 7 bases for J; bases not matched to a gene: 5. The V gene's germline CDR1 is SQVTM and CDR2 ANQGSEA. The CDR3 is made up of 12 amino acids. This sequence was found in an adult woman who had mild COVID-19 (a few samples of this study predate the infection). Cell type and time point are not known. The J gene is TRBJ1-5, the V gene TRBV29-1; 8 nucleotides line up with TRBD1. The sample taken for sequencing was PBMCs or a T cell subset sorted from them (not recorded which). CDR3 sequence (DNA): TGCAGCGTAGGACAGGGCAGGCAGCCCCAGCATTTT. Translation gives CSVGQGRQPQHF.